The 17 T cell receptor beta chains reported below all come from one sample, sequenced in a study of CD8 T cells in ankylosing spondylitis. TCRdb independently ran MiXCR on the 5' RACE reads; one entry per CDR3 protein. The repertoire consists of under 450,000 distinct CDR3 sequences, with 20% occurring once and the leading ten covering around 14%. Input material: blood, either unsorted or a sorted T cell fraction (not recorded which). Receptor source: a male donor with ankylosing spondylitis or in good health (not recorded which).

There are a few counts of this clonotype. CDR3 loop: CASSEVGQSFSGGPRPSYEQYF. The CDR3 DNA is TGTGCCAGCAGTGAAGTGGGACAGTCCTTTAGCGGGGGGCCGCGACCCTCCTACGAGCAGTACTTC. The chain combines TRBV2 with TRBJ2-7; 10 nucleotides align to TRBD2. V trimming: 1 base; J trimming: 0 bases; junction bases outside the gene matches: 21. CDR1 and CDR2 (germline): SNHLY, FYNNEI. This CDR3 comprises 22 residues.

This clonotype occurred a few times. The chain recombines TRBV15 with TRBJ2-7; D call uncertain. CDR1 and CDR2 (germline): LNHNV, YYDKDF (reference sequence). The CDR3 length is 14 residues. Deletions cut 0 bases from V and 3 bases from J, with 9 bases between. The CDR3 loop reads CATSRDTALYEQYF. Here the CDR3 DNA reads TGTGCCACCAGCAGAGACACCGCACTCTACGAGCAGTACTTC.

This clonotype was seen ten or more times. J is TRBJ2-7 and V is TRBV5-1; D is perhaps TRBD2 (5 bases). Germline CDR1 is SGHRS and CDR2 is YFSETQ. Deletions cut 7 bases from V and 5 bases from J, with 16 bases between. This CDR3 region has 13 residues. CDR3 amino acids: CASRSGFVDEQYF. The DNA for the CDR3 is TGCGCCAGCCGATCGGGATTTGTGGACGAGCAGTACTTC. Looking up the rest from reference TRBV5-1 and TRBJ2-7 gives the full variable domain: KAGVTQTPRYLIKTRGQQVTLSCSPISGHRSVSWYQQTPGQGLQFLFEYFSETQRNKGNFPGRFSGRQFSNSRSEMNVSTLELGDSALYLCASRSGFVDEQYFGPGTRLTVT.

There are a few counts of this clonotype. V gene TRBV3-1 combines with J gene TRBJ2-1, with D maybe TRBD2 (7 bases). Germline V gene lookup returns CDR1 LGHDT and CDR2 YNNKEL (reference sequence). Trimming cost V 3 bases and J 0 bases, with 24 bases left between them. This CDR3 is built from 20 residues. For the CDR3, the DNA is TGTGCCAGCAGCCATTATCGGGGGGCCGATACCGCCAGCTCCTACAATGAGCAGTTCTTC. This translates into CASSHYRGADTASSYNEQFF.

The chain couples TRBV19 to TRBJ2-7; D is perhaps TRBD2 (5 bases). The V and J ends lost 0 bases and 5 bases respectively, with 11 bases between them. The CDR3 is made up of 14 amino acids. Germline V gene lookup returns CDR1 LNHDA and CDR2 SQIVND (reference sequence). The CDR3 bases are TGTGCCAGTAGTATAGACGGAAGGGAGAACGAGCAGTACTTC. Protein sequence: CASSIDGRENEQYF.

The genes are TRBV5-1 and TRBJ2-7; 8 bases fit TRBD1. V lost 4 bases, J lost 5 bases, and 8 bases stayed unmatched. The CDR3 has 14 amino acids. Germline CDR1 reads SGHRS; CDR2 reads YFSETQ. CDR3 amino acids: CASSSTRGLNEQYF. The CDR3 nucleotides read TGCGCCAGCAGCAGTACCAGGGGGCTCAACGAGCAGTACTTC.

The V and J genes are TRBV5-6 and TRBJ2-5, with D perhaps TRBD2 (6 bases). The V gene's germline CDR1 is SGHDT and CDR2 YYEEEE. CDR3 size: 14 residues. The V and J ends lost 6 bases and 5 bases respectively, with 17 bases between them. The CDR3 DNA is TGTGCCAGCACAGTGGGGGGTGCCCGGGAGACCCAGTACTTC. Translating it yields CASTVGGARETQYF.

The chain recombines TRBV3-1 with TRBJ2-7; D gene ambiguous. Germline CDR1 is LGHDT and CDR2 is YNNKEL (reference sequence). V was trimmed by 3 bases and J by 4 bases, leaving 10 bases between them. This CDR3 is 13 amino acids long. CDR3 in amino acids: CASSQFVGYEQYF. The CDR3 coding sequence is TGTGCCAGCAGCCAGTTTGTTGGTTACGAGCAGTACTTC.

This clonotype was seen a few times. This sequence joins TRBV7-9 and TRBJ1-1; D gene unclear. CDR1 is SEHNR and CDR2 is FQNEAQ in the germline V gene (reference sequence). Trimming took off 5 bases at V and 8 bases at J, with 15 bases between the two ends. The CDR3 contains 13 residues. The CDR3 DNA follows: TGTGCCAGCAGCCCCGTGGCCGCACGAGAAGCTTTCTTT. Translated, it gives CASSPVAAREAFF.

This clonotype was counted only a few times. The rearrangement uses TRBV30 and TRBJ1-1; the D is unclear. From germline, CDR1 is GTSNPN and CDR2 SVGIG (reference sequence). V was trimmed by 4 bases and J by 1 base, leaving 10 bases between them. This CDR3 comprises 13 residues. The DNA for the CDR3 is TGTGCCTGGATGGGGTGGGAGAACACTGAAGCTTTCTTT. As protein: CAWMGWENTEAFF. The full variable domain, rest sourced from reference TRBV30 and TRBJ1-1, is SQTIHQWPATLVQPVGSPLSLECTVEGTSNPNLYWYRQAAGRGLQLLFYSVGIGQISSEVPQNLSASRPQDRQFILSSKKLLLSDSGFYLCAWMGWENTEAFFGQGTRLTVV.

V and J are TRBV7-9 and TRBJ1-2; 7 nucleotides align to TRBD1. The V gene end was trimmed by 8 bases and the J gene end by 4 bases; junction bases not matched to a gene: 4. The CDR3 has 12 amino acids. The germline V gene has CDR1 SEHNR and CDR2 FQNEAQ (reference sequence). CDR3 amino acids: CASSDRAYGYTF. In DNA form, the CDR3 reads TGTGCCAGCTCCGACAGGGCCTATGGCTACACCTTC.

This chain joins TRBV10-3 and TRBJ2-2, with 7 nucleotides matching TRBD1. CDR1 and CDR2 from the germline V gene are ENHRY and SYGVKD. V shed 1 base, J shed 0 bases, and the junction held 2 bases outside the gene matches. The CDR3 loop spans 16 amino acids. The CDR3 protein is CAISEYGTANTGELFF. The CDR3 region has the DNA TGTGCCATCAGTGAGTACGGGACAGCGAACACCGGGGAGCTGTTTTTT.

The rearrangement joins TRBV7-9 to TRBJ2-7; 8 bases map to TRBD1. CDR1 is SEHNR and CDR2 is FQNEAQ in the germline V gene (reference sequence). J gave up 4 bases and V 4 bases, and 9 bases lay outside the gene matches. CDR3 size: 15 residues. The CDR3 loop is CASSSSDRAGYEQYF. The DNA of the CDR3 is TGTGCCAGCAGCTCATCGGACAGGGCCGGTTACGAGCAGTACTTC. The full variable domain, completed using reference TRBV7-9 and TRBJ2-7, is DTGVSQNPRHKITKRGQNVTFRCDPISEHNRLYWYRQTLGQGPEFLTYFQNEAQLEKSRLLSDRFSAERPKGSFSTLEIQRTEQGDSAMYLCASSSSDRAGYEQYFGPGTRLTVT.

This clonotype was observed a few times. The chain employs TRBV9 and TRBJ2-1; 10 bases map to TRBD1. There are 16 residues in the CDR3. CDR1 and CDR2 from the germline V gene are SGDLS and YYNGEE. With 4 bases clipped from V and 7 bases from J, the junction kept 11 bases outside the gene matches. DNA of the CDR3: TGTGCCAGCAGCCCGTCCCTGCTGGGACAGGGGAATGAGCAGTTCTTC. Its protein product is CASSPSLLGQGNEQFF.

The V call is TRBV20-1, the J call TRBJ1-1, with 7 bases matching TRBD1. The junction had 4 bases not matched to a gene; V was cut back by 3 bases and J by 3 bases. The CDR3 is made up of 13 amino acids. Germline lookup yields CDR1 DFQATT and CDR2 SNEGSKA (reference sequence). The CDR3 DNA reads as TGCAGTGCTAGGGAGACAGGGTACACTGAAGCTTTCTTT. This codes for CSARETGYTEAFF.

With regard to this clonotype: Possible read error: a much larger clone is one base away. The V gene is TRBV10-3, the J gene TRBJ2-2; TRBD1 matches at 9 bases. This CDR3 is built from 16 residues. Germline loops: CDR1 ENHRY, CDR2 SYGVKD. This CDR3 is CAISEFGTGTTGQLFF. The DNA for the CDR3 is TGTGCCATCAGTGAGTTCGGGACAGGGACTACCGGGCAGCTGTTTTTT.

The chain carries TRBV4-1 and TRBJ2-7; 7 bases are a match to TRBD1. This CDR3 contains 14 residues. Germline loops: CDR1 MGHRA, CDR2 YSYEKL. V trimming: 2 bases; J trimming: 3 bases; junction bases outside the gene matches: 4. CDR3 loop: CASSQRDSHYEQYF. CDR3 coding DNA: TGCGCCAGCAGCCAACGGGACAGTCACTACGAGCAGTACTTC.